This note documents a single T cell receptor beta chain sequence. Its antigen target is currently unknown. It may be a read error: a sequence one base away is much more abundant. Sequencing took place on an Illumina HiSeq 2000. TCR beta chain libraries were generated through multiplex PCR amplification. The amplified TCR beta chain products were analyzed by high-throughput sequencing. The public sequencing data were trimmed at Q25 with fastp and processed into clonotypes with MiXCR by TCRdb, which kept only in-frame beta chains. Identical CDR3 proteins give one entry, which carries the most common genes and DNA. Within this sample are some 150,000 distinct CDR3 sequences, with more than 20% of them counted one time only. Roughly 2.8% of the sample belongs to the ten largest clones. From a lookup of the germline V gene (reference sequence), CDR1 and CDR2 are LNHDA and SQIVND. Trimming at the junction amounts to 5 bases on V and 6 bases on J, and the germline ends lie 14 bases apart. Its CDR3 holds 13 amino acids, cysteine through phenylalanine. Only the CDR3 part of the read is kept: 39 bases, read in frame from the first base.

This sample is drawn from a study of breast tumors, draining lymph nodes, adjacent tissues (dated by TCRdb to the mid-2010s). General notes on the study: Breast cancer patients provided tumor, adjacent nontumor tissue and axillary lymph nodes, and the study compared the TCR beta repertoires across these three sources. The study was designed to assess the relationships and possible T-cell exchange between tumor, surrounding tissue and draining lymph node repertoires in human breast cancer.

Summary of the overall study and its limitations: Rather than being directly demonstrated, the conclusion that tumor T cells originate in lymph nodes was presented as consistent with a hypothesis. Tumor T-cell repertoires showed less diversity than lymph node repertoires and more diversity than nontumor tissue repertoires, and tumor T-cell repertoires showed preferential V and J gene usage. Tumor and nontumor tissue repertoires were significantly more similar in luminal-like than in basal-like breast cancer. A scenario in which most tumor T cells derive from the lymph node and then expand within tumor tissue was judged to be consistent with the data.

Lymph node samples were obtained from the axillary draining lymph nodes of breast cancer patients. The receptor was derived from a female donor with breast cancer. Some clones in this sample may be carry-over from other donors' samples. Recombination joined TRBV19 with TRBJ2-7; the D match is possibly TRBD1 or TRBD2, with 5 bases aligned in each. The sequencing input was axillary lymph node tissue. Here is the DNA: TGTGCCAGTAGTGCCCCACGGGGCGGCGAGCAGTACTTC. Its translation is CASSAPRGGEQYF.